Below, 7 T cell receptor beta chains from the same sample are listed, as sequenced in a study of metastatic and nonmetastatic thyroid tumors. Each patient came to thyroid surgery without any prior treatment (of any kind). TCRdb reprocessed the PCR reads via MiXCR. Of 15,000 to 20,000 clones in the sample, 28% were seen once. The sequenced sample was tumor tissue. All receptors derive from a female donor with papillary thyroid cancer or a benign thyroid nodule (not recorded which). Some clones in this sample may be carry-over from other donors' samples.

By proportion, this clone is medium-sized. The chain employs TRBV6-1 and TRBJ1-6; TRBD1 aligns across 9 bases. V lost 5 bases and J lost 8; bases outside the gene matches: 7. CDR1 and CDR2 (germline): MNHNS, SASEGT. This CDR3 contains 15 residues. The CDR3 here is CASSPRDRVDSPLHF. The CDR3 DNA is TGTGCCAGCAGTCCCCGGGACAGGGTAGATTCACCCCTCCACTTT.

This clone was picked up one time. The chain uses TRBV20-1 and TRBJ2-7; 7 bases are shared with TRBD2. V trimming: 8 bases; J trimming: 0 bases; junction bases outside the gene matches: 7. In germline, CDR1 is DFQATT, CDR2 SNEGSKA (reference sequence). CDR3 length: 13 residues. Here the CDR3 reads CSYASGSSYEQYF. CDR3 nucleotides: TGCAGTTACGCTAGCGGATCCTCCTACGAGCAGTACTTC.

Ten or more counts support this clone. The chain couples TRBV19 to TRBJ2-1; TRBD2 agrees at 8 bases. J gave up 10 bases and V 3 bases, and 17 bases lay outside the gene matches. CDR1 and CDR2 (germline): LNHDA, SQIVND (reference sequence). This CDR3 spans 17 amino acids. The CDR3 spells CASSIPSGSGTLREQFF. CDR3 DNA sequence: TGTGCCAGTAGTATTCCCTCGGGTAGCGGGACCCTGAGGGAGCAGTTCTTC.

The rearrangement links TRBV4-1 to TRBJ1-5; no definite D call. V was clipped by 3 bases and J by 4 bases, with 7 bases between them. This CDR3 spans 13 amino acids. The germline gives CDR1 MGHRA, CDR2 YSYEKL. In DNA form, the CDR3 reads TGCGCCAGCAGCCAGGGATTTAATCAGCCCCAGCATTTT. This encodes CASSQGFNQPQHF.

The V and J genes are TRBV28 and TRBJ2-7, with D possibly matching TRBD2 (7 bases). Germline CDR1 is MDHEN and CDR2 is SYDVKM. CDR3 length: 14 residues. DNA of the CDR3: TGTGCAGCGAAGGGGGGGCTAGCCTCCTACGAGCAGTACTTC. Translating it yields CAAKGGLASYEQYF.

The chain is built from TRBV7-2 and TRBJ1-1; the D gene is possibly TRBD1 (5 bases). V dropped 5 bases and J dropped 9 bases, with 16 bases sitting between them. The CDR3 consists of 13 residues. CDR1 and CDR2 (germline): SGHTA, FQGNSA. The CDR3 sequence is CASSLERDPQAFF. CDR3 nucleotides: TGTGCCAGCAGCCTCGAGAGGGACCCCCAAGCTTTCTTT.

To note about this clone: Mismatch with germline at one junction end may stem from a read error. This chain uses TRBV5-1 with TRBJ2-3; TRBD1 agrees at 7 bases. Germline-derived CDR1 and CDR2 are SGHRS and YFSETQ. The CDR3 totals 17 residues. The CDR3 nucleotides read TGCGCCAGCAGCTTGGTAGGGACAGTGTTAGGCACAGATACGCAGTATTTC. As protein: CASSLVGTVLGTDTQYF.